This is a list of T cell receptor beta chains from one sample in a study of T cell responses to AZD1222 COVID-19 vaccine. Sequencing was performed with immunoSEQ multiplex PCR; in TCRdb, only in-frame clones are kept and a portion is missing. The table lists some 150,000 clones, around 95% of them singletons. The sequences come from peripheral blood, collected on day 0 of AZD1222 vaccination. The receptors come from an adult in good health. CDR3s include the opening cysteine and the closing phenylalanine or tryptophan. D genes are given only for firm matches. Some rows mark clone size as missing; the rest say once, few, many or name a class of expanded clone.

j_call: TRBJ1-1; d_call: TRBD1; clone_size: -; v_call: TRBV7-9; cdr3_nt: TGTGCCAGCAGCCCTAGGATAGGACAGGGGAACACTGAAGCTTTCTTT; cdr3_aa: CASSPRIGQGNTEAFF
j_call: TRBJ2-1; d_call: TRBD2; clone_size: -; v_call: TRBV27; cdr3_nt: TGTGCCAGCCGACTAGCGGGTAATTACAATGAGCAGTTCTTC; cdr3_aa: CASRLAGNYNEQFF
j_call: TRBJ1-6; d_call: TRBD1; clone_size: -; v_call: TRBV27; cdr3_nt: TGTGCCAGCACTCCTCAGGGGGACAGTAATTCACCCCTCCACTTT; cdr3_aa: CASTPQGDSNSPLHF
j_call: TRBJ1-1; d_call: TRBD1; clone_size: -; v_call: TRBV5-5; cdr3_nt: TGTGCCAGCAGCAGACGGACAGGGTCGGAGATCACTGAAGCTTTCTTT; cdr3_aa: CASSRRTGSEITEAFF
j_call: TRBJ1-2; d_call: -; clone_size: -; v_call: TRBV5-4; cdr3_nt: TGTGCCAGCAGCTTGTTTGCAGCGAACTATGGCTACACCTTC; cdr3_aa: CASSLFAANYGYTF
j_call: TRBJ1-2; d_call: TRBD1; clone_size: -; v_call: TRBV5-4; cdr3_nt: TGTGCCAGCAGCTTGGTCCAGGGGGTGTATGGCTACACCTTC; cdr3_aa: CASSLVQGVYGYTF
j_call: TRBJ1-2; d_call: -; clone_size: -; v_call: TRBV28; cdr3_nt: TGTGCCAGCCATCGGCGATTTTCGGAACACTATGGCTACACCTTC; cdr3_aa: CASHRRFSEHYGYTF
j_call: TRBJ1-1; d_call: -; clone_size: once; v_call: TRBV11-2; cdr3_nt: TGTGCCAGCAGCTTAGAACTGTACACTGAAGCTTTCTTT; cdr3_aa: CASSLELYTEAFF
j_call: TRBJ2-4; d_call: -; clone_size: -; v_call: TRBV6-5; cdr3_nt: TGTGCCAGCAGATCTACGGGACTGATGATAAACATTCAGTACTTC; cdr3_aa: CASRSTGLMINIQYF
j_call: TRBJ1-1; d_call: -; clone_size: -; v_call: TRBV5-4; cdr3_nt: TGTGCCAGCAGCTTGTGGGGGGGGAACACTGAAGCTTTCTTT; cdr3_aa: CASSLWGGNTEAFF
j_call: TRBJ2-2; d_call: -; clone_size: -; v_call: TRBV7-3; cdr3_nt: TGTGCCAGCAGCCTTAGCGGTACCGGGGAGCTGTTTTTT; cdr3_aa: CASSLSGTGELFF
j_call: TRBJ2-3; d_call: TRBD1; clone_size: once; v_call: TRBV5-4; cdr3_nt: TGTGCCAGCAGCGAGACAGGGGGGAAAGATACGCAGTATTTT; cdr3_aa: CASSETGGKDTQYF
j_call: TRBJ2-5; d_call: -; clone_size: -; v_call: TRBV19; cdr3_nt: TGTGCCAGTAGAAAGGGAGTAGAGACCCAGTACTTC; cdr3_aa: CASRKGVETQYF
j_call: TRBJ2-1; d_call: -; clone_size: -; v_call: TRBV6-2/TRBV6-3; cdr3_nt: TGTGCCAGCAGTTACTCGGCGGTAGGCCCCTACAATGAGCAGTTCTTC; cdr3_aa: CASSYSAVGPYNEQFF
j_call: TRBJ2-1; d_call: -; clone_size: -; v_call: TRBV5-1; cdr3_nt: TGCGCCAGCAGCTTGCCTAGCCATAATGAGCAGTTCTTC; cdr3_aa: CASSLPSHNEQFF
j_call: TRBJ1-1; d_call: -; clone_size: -; v_call: TRBV12-5; cdr3_nt: TGTGCTAGTGTACACACTGAAGCTTTCTTT; cdr3_aa: CASVHTEAFF
j_call: TRBJ2-5; d_call: -; clone_size: -; v_call: TRBV5-6; cdr3_nt: TGTGCCAGCAGCTTAACGCAGCTCCAGGAGACCCAGTACTTC; cdr3_aa: CASSLTQLQETQYF
j_call: TRBJ1-3; d_call: -; clone_size: -; v_call: TRBV19; cdr3_nt: TGTGCCACCAGGGCCCGGGCTGGAAACACCATATATTTT; cdr3_aa: CATRARAGNTIYF
j_call: TRBJ2-5; d_call: TRBD2; clone_size: -; v_call: TRBV5-1; cdr3_nt: TGCGCCAGCATGACTAGCGGGGGGCGCCGGGAGACCCAGTACTTC; cdr3_aa: CASMTSGGRRETQYF
j_call: TRBJ1-1; d_call: -; clone_size: once; v_call: TRBV10-3; cdr3_nt: TGTGCCATCAGTGAAGGAGGGAACACTGAAGCTTTCTTT; cdr3_aa: CAISEGGNTEAFF
j_call: TRBJ1-5; d_call: TRBD1; clone_size: -; v_call: TRBV2; cdr3_nt: TGTGCCAGCAGTACCACAGGGGGATTCAATCAGCCCCAGCATTTT; cdr3_aa: CASSTTGGFNQPQHF
j_call: TRBJ1-2; d_call: -; clone_size: -; v_call: TRBV6-6; cdr3_nt: TGTGCCAGCAGTGACAAACACGTCTACTATGGCTACACCTTC; cdr3_aa: CASSDKHVYYGYTF
j_call: TRBJ2-2; d_call: -; clone_size: -; v_call: TRBV6-5; cdr3_nt: TGTGCCAGCTCCCAGTCGACGGAGAACACCGGGGAGCTGTTTTTT; cdr3_aa: CASSQSTENTGELFF
j_call: TRBJ2-1; d_call: TRBD1; clone_size: -; v_call: TRBV4-1; cdr3_nt: TGCGCCAGCAGTCCGGGACAGGGTCCCAATGAGCAGTTCTTC; cdr3_aa: CASSPGQGPNEQFF
j_call: TRBJ2-5; d_call: -; clone_size: few; v_call: TRBV27; cdr3_nt: TGTGCCAGCAGTTCCCCCGGGACTCGGCAAGAGACCCAGTACTTC; cdr3_aa: CASSSPGTRQETQYF
j_call: TRBJ2-1; d_call: TRBD2; clone_size: -; v_call: TRBV18; cdr3_nt: TGTGCCAGCTCACCCCCGGGACTAGACCTCTACAATGAGCAGTTCTTC; cdr3_aa: CASSPPGLDLYNEQFF
j_call: TRBJ2-3; d_call: TRBD1; clone_size: once; v_call: TRBV2; cdr3_nt: TGTGCCACATTGACAGGGTCGGGAGATACGCAGTATTTT; cdr3_aa: CATLTGSGDTQYF
j_call: TRBJ1-4; d_call: -; clone_size: once; v_call: TRBV12-3/TRBV12-4; cdr3_nt: TGTGCCAGCAGCCGAGCGTATGAAAAACTGTTTTTT; cdr3_aa: CASSRAYEKLFF
j_call: TRBJ1-2; d_call: -; clone_size: -; v_call: TRBV19; cdr3_nt: TGTGCCAGTAGTATCCGGGACACCACTAACTATGGCTACACCTTC; cdr3_aa: CASSIRDTTNYGYTF
j_call: TRBJ2-2; d_call: TRBD1; clone_size: -; v_call: TRBV28; cdr3_nt: TGTGCCAGCAGTTTATTAGGGACAGCGAACACCGGGGAGCTGTTTTTT; cdr3_aa: CASSLLGTANTGELFF
j_call: TRBJ1-6; d_call: TRBD1; clone_size: -; v_call: TRBV2; cdr3_nt: TGTGCCAGCAGTGATTGGACAGGGATGGAGAATTCACCCCTCCACTTT; cdr3_aa: CASSDWTGMENSPLHF
j_call: TRBJ1-6; d_call: -; clone_size: -; v_call: TRBV5-1; cdr3_nt: TGCGCCAGCAGCCAGTCAGGTTCACCCCTCCACTTT; cdr3_aa: CASSQSGSPLHF
j_call: TRBJ2-3; d_call: -; clone_size: once; v_call: TRBV12-5; cdr3_nt: TGTGCTAGTGGTTTGGTACTTGGGGGGATTAGGGATACGCAGTATTTT; cdr3_aa: CASGLVLGGIRDTQYF
j_call: TRBJ1-5; d_call: TRBD1; clone_size: -; v_call: TRBV27; cdr3_nt: TGTGCCAGCAGTTCCATCCAGGGGGCTGGGGGCCAGCCCCAGCATTTT; cdr3_aa: CASSSIQGAGGQPQHF
j_call: TRBJ2-1; d_call: -; clone_size: -; v_call: TRBV19; cdr3_nt: TGTGCCAGTAGTATAGGCCTAGCGAGCTCCTACAATGAGCAGTTCTTC; cdr3_aa: CASSIGLASSYNEQFF
j_call: TRBJ1-2; d_call: -; clone_size: once; v_call: TRBV5-1; cdr3_nt: TGCGCCAGCAGCTTGGGGGCAGGGTCCGGGTTGAGCTATGGCTACACCTTC; cdr3_aa: CASSLGAGSGLSYGYTF
j_call: TRBJ1-6; d_call: TRBD1; clone_size: -; v_call: TRBV6-5; cdr3_nt: TGTGCCAGCGGACTCCGTGGGACAGGGGTTCCACCCCTCCACTTT; cdr3_aa: CASGLRGTGVPPLHF
j_call: TRBJ2-3; d_call: -; clone_size: -; v_call: TRBV9; cdr3_nt: TGTGCCAGCAGCCTTCGGACGAAAACAGATACGCAGTATTTT; cdr3_aa: CASSLRTKTDTQYF
j_call: TRBJ1-1; d_call: -; clone_size: -; v_call: TRBV11-1; cdr3_nt: TGTGCCAGCAGCAAATTTCTCCTTCGGGCCACTGAAGCTTTCTTT; cdr3_aa: CASSKFLLRATEAFF
j_call: TRBJ1-6; d_call: -; clone_size: once; v_call: TRBV25-1; cdr3_nt: TGTGCCAGCAGTGAATATACGTCCTGGTCACCCCTCCACTTT; cdr3_aa: CASSEYTSWSPLHF
j_call: TRBJ1-1; d_call: TRBD1; clone_size: -; v_call: TRBV2; cdr3_nt: TGTGCCAGCAGTCCCCAGGGGGTGGGCACTGAAGCTTTCTTT; cdr3_aa: CASSPQGVGTEAFF
j_call: TRBJ1-2; d_call: -; clone_size: -; v_call: TRBV5-1; cdr3_nt: TGCGCCAGCAGCCCTGGGACCGACCCCCTGGTACTCTATGGCTACACCTTC; cdr3_aa: CASSPGTDPLVLYGYTF
j_call: TRBJ1-3; d_call: -; clone_size: once; v_call: TRBV4-1; cdr3_nt: TGCGCCAGCAGCCAAGTCGCGGGGGCTGCGGGAAACACCATATATTTT; cdr3_aa: CASSQVAGAAGNTIYF